This TCR beta chain emerged from a study of blood T cell repertoires in COVID-19. The CDR3 totals 19 residues. Germline CDR1 is SGDLS and CDR2 is YYNGEE. The germline V and J ends were trimmed by 4 bases and 2 bases, with 24 bases remaining between them. This clone was observed once. Assay used: immunoSEQ multiplex PCR; TCRdb lists only in-frame clones, some missing. This sample carries 200,000 or so clones, 80% to 90% of them seen once, and the ten largest clones take under 3.5%. The clonotype originates from a woman aged 18-29 years in a cohort exposed to, infected with or recovered from COVID-19 (not recorded which). The source material was PBMCs or T cells enriched from blood (not recorded which). The chain is built from TRBV9 and TRBJ1-4; unclear D gene. The CDR3 nucleotides read TGTGCCAGCAGCCAATCACCCCTCTCCAATTGGGCTACTAATGAAAAACTGTTTTTT. This codes for CASSQSPLSNWATNEKLFF.